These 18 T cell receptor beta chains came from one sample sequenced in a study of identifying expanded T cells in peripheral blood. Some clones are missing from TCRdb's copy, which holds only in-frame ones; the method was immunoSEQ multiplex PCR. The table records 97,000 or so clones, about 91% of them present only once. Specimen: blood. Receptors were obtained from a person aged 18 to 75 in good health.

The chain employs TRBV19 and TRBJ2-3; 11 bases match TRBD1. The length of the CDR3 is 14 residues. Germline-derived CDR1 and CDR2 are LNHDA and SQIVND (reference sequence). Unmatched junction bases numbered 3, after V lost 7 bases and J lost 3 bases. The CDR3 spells CASNRDRGTDTQYF. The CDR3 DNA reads TGTGCCAGTAACAGGGACAGGGGGACAGATACGCAGTATTTT.

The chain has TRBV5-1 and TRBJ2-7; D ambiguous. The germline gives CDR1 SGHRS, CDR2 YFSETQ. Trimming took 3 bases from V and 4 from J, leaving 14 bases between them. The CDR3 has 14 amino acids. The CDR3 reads CASSSSYTVYEQYF. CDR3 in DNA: TGCGCCAGCAGCTCCTCCTACACCGTATACGAGCAGTACTTC.

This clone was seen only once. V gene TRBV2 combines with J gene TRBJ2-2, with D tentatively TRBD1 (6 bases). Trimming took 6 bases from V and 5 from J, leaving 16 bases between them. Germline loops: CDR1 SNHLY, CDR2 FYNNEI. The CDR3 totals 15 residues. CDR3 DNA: TGTGCCAGCAGACTACGGACAGATTCTACCGGGGAGCTGTTTTTT. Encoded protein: CASRLRTDSTGELFF.

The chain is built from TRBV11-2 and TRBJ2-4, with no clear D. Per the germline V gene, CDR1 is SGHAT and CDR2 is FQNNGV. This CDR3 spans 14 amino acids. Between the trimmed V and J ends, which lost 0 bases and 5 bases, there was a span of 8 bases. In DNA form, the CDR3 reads TGTGCCAGCAGCTTAGAGCAAACGGAAAACATTCAGTACTTC. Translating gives CASSLEQTENIQYF.

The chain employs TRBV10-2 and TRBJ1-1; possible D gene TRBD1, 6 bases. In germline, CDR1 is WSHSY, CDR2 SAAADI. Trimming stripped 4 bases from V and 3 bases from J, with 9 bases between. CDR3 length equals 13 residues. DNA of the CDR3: TGCGCCAGCAGTGGCAGGGGTGACACTGAAGCTTTCTTT. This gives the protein CASSGRGDTEAFF.

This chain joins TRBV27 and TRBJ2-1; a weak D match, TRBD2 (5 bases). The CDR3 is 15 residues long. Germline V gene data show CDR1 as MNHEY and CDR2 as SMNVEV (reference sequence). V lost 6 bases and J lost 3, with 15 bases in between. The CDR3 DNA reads TGTGCCAGCAGCCCCCCAACTAGGTTCTACAATGAGCAGTTCTTC. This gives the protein CASSPPTRFYNEQFF.

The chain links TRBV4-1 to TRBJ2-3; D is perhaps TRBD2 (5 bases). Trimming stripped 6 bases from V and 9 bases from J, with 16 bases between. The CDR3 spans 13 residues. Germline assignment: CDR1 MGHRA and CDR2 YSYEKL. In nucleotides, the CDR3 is TGCGCCAGCAGGGAGCCTATTACGGGGACGCAGTATTTT. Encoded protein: CASREPITGTQYF.

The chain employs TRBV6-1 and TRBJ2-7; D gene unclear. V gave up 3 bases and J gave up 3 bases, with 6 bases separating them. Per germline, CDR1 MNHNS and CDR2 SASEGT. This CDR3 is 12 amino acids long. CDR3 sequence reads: CASSEIIYEQYF. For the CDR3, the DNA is TGTGCCAGCAGTGAGATTATCTACGAGCAGTACTTC.

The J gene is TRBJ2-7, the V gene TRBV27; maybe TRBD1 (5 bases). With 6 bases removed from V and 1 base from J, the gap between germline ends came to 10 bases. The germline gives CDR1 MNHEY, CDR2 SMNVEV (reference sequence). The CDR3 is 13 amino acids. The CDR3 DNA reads TGTGCCAGCAGCCTTCAGGGTTCCTACGAGCAGTACTTC. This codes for CASSLQGSYEQYF.

Written as DNA, the CDR3 is TGTGCCAGTAGTATTCAGGGGCGTGGCGGGGAGCTGTTTTTT. Protein product: CASSIQGRGGELFF. The genes are TRBV19 and TRBJ2-2, with D possibly TRBD1 on 6 matching bases. Per germline, CDR1 LNHDA and CDR2 SQIVND (reference sequence). This CDR3 is built from 14 residues. V lost 3 bases and J 7 bases, leaving 12 bases between the germline ends.

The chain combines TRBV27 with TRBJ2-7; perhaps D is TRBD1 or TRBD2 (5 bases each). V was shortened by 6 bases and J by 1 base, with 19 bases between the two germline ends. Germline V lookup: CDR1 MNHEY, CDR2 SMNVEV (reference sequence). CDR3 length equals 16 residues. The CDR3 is CASRLLGTQGSYEQYF. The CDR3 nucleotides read TGTGCCAGCAGACTACTCGGGACCCAGGGATCCTACGAGCAGTACTTC.

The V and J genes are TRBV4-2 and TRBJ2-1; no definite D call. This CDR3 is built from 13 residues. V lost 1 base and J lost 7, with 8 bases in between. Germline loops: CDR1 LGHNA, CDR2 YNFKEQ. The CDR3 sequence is CASSQGAQNEQFF. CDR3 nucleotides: TGTGCCAGCAGCCAAGGGGCCCAAAATGAGCAGTTCTTC.

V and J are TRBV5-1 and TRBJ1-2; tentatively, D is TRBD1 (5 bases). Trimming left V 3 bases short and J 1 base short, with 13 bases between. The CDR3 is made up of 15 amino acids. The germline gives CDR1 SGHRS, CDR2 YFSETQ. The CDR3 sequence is CASSSYSRGNYGYTF. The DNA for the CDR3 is TGCGCCAGCAGCTCGTATAGTAGGGGTAACTATGGCTACACCTTC.

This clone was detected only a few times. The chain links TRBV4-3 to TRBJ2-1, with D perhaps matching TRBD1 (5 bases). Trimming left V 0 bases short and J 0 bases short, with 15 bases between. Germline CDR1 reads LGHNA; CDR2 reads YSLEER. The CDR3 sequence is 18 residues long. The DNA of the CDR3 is TGCGCCAGCAGCCAAGATCAGAAGGGGATCCGCTCCTACAATGAGCAGTTCTTC. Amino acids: CASSQDQKGIRSYNEQFF.

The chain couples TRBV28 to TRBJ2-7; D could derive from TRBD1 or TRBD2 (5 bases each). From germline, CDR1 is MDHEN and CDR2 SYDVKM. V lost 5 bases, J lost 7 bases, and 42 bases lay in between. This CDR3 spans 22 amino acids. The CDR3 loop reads CASSQRALFLSGSSGPYTEQYF. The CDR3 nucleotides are TGTGCCAGCAGTCAACGAGCGCTTTTCCTATCAGGCTCCTCGGGGCCCTATACGGAGCAGTACTTC.

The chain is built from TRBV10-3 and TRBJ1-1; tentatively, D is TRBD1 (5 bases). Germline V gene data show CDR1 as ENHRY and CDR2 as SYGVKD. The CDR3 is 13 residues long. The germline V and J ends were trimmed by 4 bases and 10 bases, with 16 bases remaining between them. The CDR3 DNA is TGTGCCATCAGTGGGCCGGGGGAATCGGGAGCTTTCTTT. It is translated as CAISGPGESGAFF.

The CDR3 sequence is CASSIGLAGPNTGELFF. The CDR3 nucleotides read TGTGCCAGCAGCATAGGACTAGCGGGGCCTAACACCGGGGAGCTGTTTTTT. The chain carries TRBV5-4 and TRBJ2-2, with 12 nucleotides matching TRBD2. Unmatched junction bases numbered 6, after V lost 4 bases and J lost 2 bases. This CDR3 spans 17 amino acids. In germline, CDR1 is SGHNT, CDR2 YYREEE (reference sequence).

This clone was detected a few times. The CDR3 coding sequence is TGCGCCAGCAGCCCCGACAGGAGCTCAAGGGGTGGCTACACCTTC. This codes for CASSPDRSSRGGYTF. The genes are TRBV4-3 and TRBJ1-2; perhaps TRBD1 as D (6 bases). CDR3 length: 15 amino acids. The V gene's germline CDR1 is LGHNA and CDR2 YSLEER. Between the trimmed V and J ends, which lost 4 bases and 7 bases, there was a span of 19 bases.